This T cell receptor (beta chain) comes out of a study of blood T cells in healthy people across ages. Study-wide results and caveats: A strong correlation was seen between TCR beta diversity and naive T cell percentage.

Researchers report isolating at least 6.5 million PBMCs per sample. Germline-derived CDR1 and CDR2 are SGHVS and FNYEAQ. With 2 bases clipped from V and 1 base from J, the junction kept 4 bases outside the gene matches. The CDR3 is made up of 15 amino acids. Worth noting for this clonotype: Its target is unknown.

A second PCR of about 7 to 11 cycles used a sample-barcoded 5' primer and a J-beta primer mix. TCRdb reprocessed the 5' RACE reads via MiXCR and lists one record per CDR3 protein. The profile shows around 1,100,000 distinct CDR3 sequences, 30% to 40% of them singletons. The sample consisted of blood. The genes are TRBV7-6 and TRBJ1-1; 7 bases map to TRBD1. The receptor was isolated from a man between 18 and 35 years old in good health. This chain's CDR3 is CASSLRGPTNTEAFF. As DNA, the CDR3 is TGTGCCAGCAGCTTAAGGGGGCCGACGAACACTGAAGCTTTCTTT.